These 13 T cell receptor beta chains came from one sample sequenced in a study of T cells in Graves' hyperthyroidism and ophthalmopathy. RNA transcripts were the template for amplifying TCR beta CDR3 regions. The HTBI primer set served for first-round RT-PCR of the TCR CDR3. One entry per CDR3 protein, called by TCRdb with MiXCR from the multiplex PCR reads. The sample carries approximately 400,000 distinct CDR3 sequences, 19% recorded once. Sequencing input: blood. These receptors came from a woman aged 18-35 years with Graves' hyperthyroidism.

This clonotype was detected many times. This chain uses TRBV27 with TRBJ1-1, with unresolved D. The CDR3 is 13 residues long. V gave up 4 bases and J gave up 0 bases, with 6 bases separating them. Germline values: CDR1 MNHEY, CDR2 SMNVEV (reference sequence). CDR3 bases: TGTGCCAGCAGTTCGCCTTTGAACACTGAAGCTTTCTTT. This codes for CASSSPLNTEAFF.

This clonotype came up many times. The V and J genes are TRBV6-1 and TRBJ1-2, with a possible D match to TRBD1 (5 bases). V was cut by 6 bases and J by 7 bases, with 12 bases left in between. In germline, CDR1 is MNHNS, CDR2 SASEGT. This CDR3 region has 12 residues. The CDR3 sequence is CASRSGFSGYTF. In nucleotides, the CDR3 is TGTGCCAGCAGGTCAGGGTTCTCTGGCTACACCTTC.

The chain couples TRBV10-3 to TRBJ1-1; the D is unclear. The CDR3 is 13 residues long. Deletions cut 2 bases from V and 0 bases from J, with 4 bases between. Germline V CDR1 and CDR2: ENHRY, SYGVKD. The CDR3: CAISENMNTEAFF. CDR3 coding DNA: TGTGCCATCAGTGAGAATATGAACACTGAAGCTTTCTTT.

V usage is TRBV7-9 and J usage is TRBJ2-1; 11 nucleotides line up with TRBD1. The V and J ends lost 4 bases and 14 bases, in that order; junction bases with no gene match: 16. The CDR3 loop spans 16 amino acids. CDR1 and CDR2 from the germline V gene are SEHNR and FQNEAQ (reference sequence). The CDR3 coding sequence is TGTGCCAGCAGCTCGGAGGGGTGGACAGGGGGCTTGGAGAAGTTCTTC. Translation: CASSSEGWTGGLEKFF.

This clonotype came up many times. The chain recombines TRBV9 with TRBJ2-5; D not resolved. The germline V gene has CDR1 SGDLS and CDR2 YYNGEE. This CDR3 has 12 residues. V gave up 0 bases and J gave up 4 bases, with 4 bases separating them. The CDR3 DNA reads TGTGCCAGCAGCGTAGACAGAGAGACCCAGTACTTC. Protein sequence: CASSVDRETQYF. Together with reference TRBV9 and TRBJ2-5, the CDR3 gives the full variable domain: DSGVTQTPKHLITATGQRVTLRCSPRSGDLSVYWYQQSLDQGLQFLIQYYNGEERAKGNILERFSAQQFPDLHSELNLSSLELGDSALYFCASSVDRETQYFGPGTRLLVL.

This clonotype was counted at least ten times. The V call is TRBV6-4, the J call TRBJ2-2; D uncertain. CDR3 length: 14 residues. Germline CDR1 MRHNA, CDR2 SNTAGT. The V and J ends lost 3 bases and 1 base respectively, with 6 bases between them. For the CDR3, the DNA is TGTGCCAGCAGTGAAACGGGGAACACCGGGGAGCTGTTTTTT. Protein: CASSETGNTGELFF.

This clonotype was seen ten or more times. V gene TRBV27 combines with J gene TRBJ2-7, with 11 bases fitting TRBD2. The CDR3 spans 16 residues. J was trimmed by 5 bases and V by 3 bases; bases with no gene match: 9. Germline CDR1 reads MNHEY; CDR2 reads SMNVEV (reference sequence). The CDR3 is CASSFIAGGPRDEQYF. CDR3 coding DNA: TGTGCCAGCAGTTTTATAGCGGGGGGGCCTAGGGACGAGCAGTACTTC.

This clonotype has a count of ten or more. The gene calls are TRBV28 and TRBJ1-5; no reliable D call. This CDR3 comprises 17 residues. V dropped 6 bases and J dropped 4 bases, with 22 bases sitting between them. Per the germline V gene, CDR1 is MDHEN and CDR2 is SYDVKM. Written as DNA, the CDR3 is TGTGCCAGCAGCCGACCTGGAGGTGCGAGAGGGAATCAGCCCCAGCATTTT. Translating it yields CASSRPGGARGNQPQHF.

This clonotype was detected ten times or more. The rearrangement links TRBV6-5 to TRBJ1-1; D gene uncertain. The ends were cut back, 2 bases at V and 5 bases at J, with 12 bases in the middle. CDR3 length: 14 residues. From germline, CDR1 is MNHEY and CDR2 SVGAGI. The DNA of the CDR3 is TGTGCCAGCAGTTACGAAGCGGGGAGAACTGAAGCTTTCTTT. This gives the protein CASSYEAGRTEAFF.

This clonotype was seen ten or more times. The rearrangement joins TRBV12-3 or TRBV12-4 to TRBJ2-5; D gene uncertain. V was cut by 3 bases and J by 4 bases, with 9 bases left in between. The CDR3 covers 13 residues. CDR3 sequence: CASSFERRETQYF. The CDR3 region has the DNA TGTGCCAGCAGTTTTGAAAGGAGAGAGACCCAGTACTTC.

This clonotype was detected many times. The chain links TRBV28 to TRBJ2-7; possible D gene TRBD1, 5 bases. Trimming shortened V by 2 bases and J by 5 bases, and 16 bases separated the two germline ends. This CDR3 spans 15 amino acids. CDR1 and CDR2 (germline): MDHEN, SYDVKM. CDR3 protein: CASSLLGREKNEQYF. The CDR3 region has the DNA TGTGCCAGCAGTTTACTGGGCAGGGAAAAAAACGAGCAGTACTTC.

The chain carries TRBV6-1 and TRBJ1-2, with TRBD1 matching 7 bases. Per germline, CDR1 MNHNS and CDR2 SASEGT. The CDR3 contains 13 residues. V lost 4 bases and J lost 6; bases outside the gene matches: 5. CDR3 region: CASSGQGMDGYTF. CDR3 coding DNA: TGTGCCAGCAGTGGACAGGGAATGGATGGCTACACCTTC.

In its sample, this clonotype was seen many times. The J gene is TRBJ2-7, the V gene TRBV20-1, with D perhaps TRBD1 (6 bases). CDR1 is DFQATT and CDR2 is SNEGSKA in the germline V gene (reference sequence). There are 13 residues in the CDR3. Deletions cut 0 bases from V and 3 bases from J, with 9 bases between. The chain's CDR3 is CSAREPGDYEQYF. The CDR3 DNA reads TGCAGTGCTAGAGAGCCAGGGGACTACGAGCAGTACTTC.